Following are 14 T cell receptor beta chains from one sample sequenced in a study of blood T cell repertoires in COVID-19 (dated by TCRdb to the early 2020s). The method was the immunoSEQ multiplex PCR assay. The table comes from immuneACCESS by way of TCRdb, which keeps in-frame sequences with V and J called. Part of the clones is missing from these tables; in studies checked, under half for an unresolved V gene and the rest for unknown reasons. A total of more than 300,000 clones appear in this sample, more than 70% of them only once. The top ten clonotypes cover around 9.3% of the sample. The sample consisted of peripheral blood. The receptors here all came from a woman in her thirties with COVID-19, enrolled during active disease.

In its sample, this clone was seen once. The rearrangement joins TRBV4-3 to TRBJ1-3; no firm D call. The germline V gene has CDR1 LGHNA and CDR2 YSLEER. The CDR3 consists of 16 residues. V dropped 0 bases and J dropped 4 bases, with 13 bases sitting between them. The CDR3 coding sequence is TGCGCCAGCAGCCAAGATTCCGGCAGCGGCGGAAACACCATATATTTT. Protein product: CASSQDSGSGGNTIYF.

This clone occurred once. This sequence joins TRBV19 and TRBJ2-1; 7 bases are a match to TRBD1. V shed 5 bases and J 1 base; nucleotides not matched to a gene: 8. Per germline, CDR1 LNHDA and CDR2 SQIVND (reference sequence). CDR3 size: 16 residues. CDR3 region: CASSSSRGSSYNEQFF. CDR3 bases: TGTGCCAGTAGTTCCTCCAGGGGGTCATCCTACAATGAGCAGTTCTTC.

The rearrangement uses TRBV5-6 and TRBJ2-7; D is unclear. The CDR3 runs to 11 residues. The V and J ends lost 5 bases and 9 bases respectively, with 12 bases between them. Germline lookup yields CDR1 SGHDT and CDR2 YYEEEE. The CDR3 coding sequence is TGTGCCAGCAGTTTAGGCCGCGGGCAGTACTTC. This encodes CASSLGRGQYF.

This chain connects TRBV11-2 to TRBJ2-7; D possibly corresponds to TRBD1 (6 bases). This CDR3 has 16 amino acids. The V gene lost 5 bases and the J gene lost 2 bases, with 19 bases spanning the gap. CDR1 and CDR2 (germline): SGHAT, FQNNGV. The CDR3 sequence is CASSITTGWDTYEQYF. The CDR3 DNA sequence: TGTGCCAGCAGCATAACAACCGGTTGGGACACCTACGAGCAGTACTTC. Full variable domain (remainder filled in from reference TRBV11-2 and TRBJ2-7): EAGVAQSPRYKIIEKRQSVAFWCNPISGHATLYWYQQILGQGPKLLIQFQNNGVVDDSQLPKDRFSAERLKGVDSTLKIQPAKLEDSAVYLCASSITTGWDTYEQYFGPGTRLTVT.

V gene TRBV19 combines with J gene TRBJ2-7; TRBD2 matches at 8 bases. CDR3 length equals 14 residues. CDR1 and CDR2 (germline): LNHDA, SQIVND (reference sequence). J gave up 0 bases and V 4 bases, and 2 bases lay outside the gene matches. As DNA, the CDR3 is TGTGCCAGTAGTAAAAGCGGGAGCTCCTACGAGCAGTACTTC. Its translation: CASSKSGSSYEQYF. Full variable domain (missing parts from reference TRBV19 and TRBJ2-7): DGGITQSPKYLFRKEGQNVTLSCEQNLNHDAMYWYRQDPGQGLRLIYYSQIVNDFQKGDIAEGYSVSREKKESFPLTVTSAQKNPTAFYLCASSKSGSSYEQYFGPGTRLTVT.

This chain uses TRBV10-3 with TRBJ2-3, with a weak D call TRBD2 (6 bases). The germline V gene has CDR1 ENHRY and CDR2 SYGVKD. This CDR3 contains 17 residues. V lost 0 bases and J lost 0, with 13 bases in between. Written as DNA, the CDR3 is TGTGCCATCAGTGAGTCGGGTAGCGGAAGGAGCACAGATACGCAGTATTTT. Protein: CAISESGSGRSTDTQYF.

The chain has TRBV6-2 or TRBV6-3 and TRBJ2-1; 8 positions agree with TRBD1. V dropped 4 bases and J dropped 3; count of bases not matched to a gene: 11. CDR3 length equals 17 residues. Germline lookup yields CDR1 MNHEY and CDR2 SVGEGT. The CDR3 bases are TGTGCCAGCAGTTCCAGGATTTGGACAGGGTACTACAATGAGCAGTTCTTC. Translating gives CASSSRIWTGYYNEQFF.

The chain uses TRBV29-1 and TRBJ1-1, with 7 bases fitting TRBD1. This CDR3 is built from 13 residues. In germline, CDR1 is SQVTM, CDR2 ANQGSEA. With 5 bases clipped from V and 9 bases from J, the junction kept 12 bases outside the gene matches. The CDR3 DNA reads as TGCAGCGTTCAAGGGGGCACTTTCCCCCAAGCTTTCTTT. As protein: CSVQGGTFPQAFF.

This chain connects TRBV19 to TRBJ2-7, with 7 bases that match TRBD2. With V trimmed by 4 bases and J by 3 bases, 3 bases remained unmatched. Germline-derived CDR1 and CDR2 are LNHDA and SQIVND (reference sequence). This CDR3 spans 13 amino acids. The chain's CDR3 is CASSRASGYEQYF. The CDR3 bases are TGTGCCAGTAGTAGGGCTAGCGGCTACGAGCAGTACTTC.

This clone was counted a few times. The rearrangement uses TRBV7-8 and TRBJ1-5, with 7 bases identical to TRBD1. The V gene's germline CDR1 is SGHVS and CDR2 FQNEAQ. This CDR3 spans 14 amino acids. Trimming at V came to 4 bases and at J to 9 bases, leaving 9 bases not matched to a gene. CDR3 in amino acids: CASSSGTDSSPQHF. The CDR3, as DNA: TGTGCCAGCAGCTCCGGGACAGATTCTTCGCCCCAGCATTTT.

This clone was detected only a few times. The chain carries TRBV27 and TRBJ1-2, with 7 positions matching TRBD1. Germline V CDR1 and CDR2: MNHEY, SMNVEV (reference sequence). The CDR3 is 12 amino acids. After removal of 6 bases from V and 7 bases from J, the junction contained 5 bases not matched to a gene. The CDR3 sequence is CASSDRDSGYTF. The CDR3 DNA is TGTGCCAGCAGCGACAGGGACTCTGGCTACACCTTC.

This clone was seen a handful of times. The V gene is TRBV5-4, the J gene TRBJ1-2; D perhaps matches TRBD1 (6 bases). Trimming pared 4 bases from V and 9 bases from J, leaving 22 bases between. CDR1 and CDR2 from the germline V gene are SGHNT and YYREEE (reference sequence). The CDR3 loop spans 15 amino acids. The CDR3: CASSDTGTRRSSYTF. The CDR3 DNA reads TGTGCCAGCAGCGATACCGGGACACGGCGAAGTAGCTACACCTTC.

The chain joins TRBV6-1 to TRBJ2-7, with 7 bases identical to TRBD1. Germline loops: CDR1 MNHNS, CDR2 SASEGT. V lost 1 base to trimming and J lost 1 base; unmatched junction nucleotides: 7. The CDR3 consists of 16 residues. The CDR3 reads CASSEGRQGRSYEQYF. The CDR3, as DNA: TGTGCCAGCAGTGAAGGAAGACAGGGAAGATCCTACGAGCAGTACTTC.

The CDR3 DNA reads as TGTGCCACCAGTGAAGCACCGGGACTAGCGGGAGTCAGTGAGCAGTTCTTC. It encodes CATSEAPGLAGVSEQFF. This chain connects TRBV24-1 to TRBJ2-1; 14 positions match TRBD2. The V and J ends lost 4 bases and 9 bases, in that order; junction bases with no gene match: 10. CDR3 length: 17 residues. In germline, CDR1 is KGHDR, CDR2 SFDVKD.